Each of the 5 T cell receptor beta chains below was sequenced from the same sample in a study of blood T cell repertoires in COVID-19. Produced via immunoSEQ multiplex PCR; TCRdb's table is partial and in-frame only. The sample consists of around 84,000 clones, about 88% of them appearing once. Specimen: peripheral blood. Receptors originate from an elderly man with active or convalescent COVID-19.

V is TRBV28 and J is TRBJ2-7; TRBD1 matches at 11 bases. CDR1 is MDHEN, CDR2 SYDVKM, per germline. This CDR3 comprises 16 residues. The J segment lost 1 base and the V segment lost 2 bases, leaving 4 bases of the junction unmatched. The CDR3 DNA reads TGTGCCAGCAGTTTAGGGACAGGGGGATATTCCTACGAGCAGTACGTC. The encoded protein is CASSLGTGGYSYEQYV.

The chain carries TRBV29-1 and TRBJ1-6; D is uncertain. Germline V gene sequence: CDR1 SQVTM, CDR2 ANQGSEA. CDR3 length: 12 residues. Trimming stripped 3 bases from V and 7 bases from J, with 7 bases between. The CDR3 nucleotides read TGCAGCGTTGATGGCCCAAATTCACCCCTCCACTTT. It specifies CSVDGPNSPLHF.

The rearrangement joins TRBV11-3 to TRBJ2-1; 7 nucleotides agree with TRBD2. The trim removed 0 bases at V and 5 bases at J, leaving 4 bases unmatched. The CDR3 has 15 residues. Germline CDR1 is SGHNT and CDR2 is YENEEA. The chain's CDR3 is CASSLDGLADNEQFF. The CDR3 DNA sequence: TGTGCCAGCAGCTTAGATGGCCTAGCGGACAATGAGCAGTTCTTC.

This chain uses TRBV5-1 with TRBJ2-2; 15 nucleotides match TRBD2. The V segment lost 1 base and the J segment 6 bases; nucleotides outside the gene matches: 4. The germline V gene has CDR1 SGHRS and CDR2 YFSETQ. The CDR3 has 17 amino acids. The CDR3 reads CASSLRTSGGAPGELFF. Written as DNA, the CDR3 is TGCGCCAGCAGCTTGAGGACTAGCGGGGGGGCCCCCGGGGAGCTGTTTTTT.

V is TRBV6-1 and J is TRBJ1-3; D is undetermined. Trimming took 1 base from V and 9 from J, leaving 10 bases between them. Germline loops: CDR1 MNHNS, CDR2 SASEGT. This CDR3 spans 13 amino acids. DNA of the CDR3: TGTGCCAGCAGTGAAGATTGGAGAAGCACCATATATTTT. It translates to CASSEDWRSTIYF.